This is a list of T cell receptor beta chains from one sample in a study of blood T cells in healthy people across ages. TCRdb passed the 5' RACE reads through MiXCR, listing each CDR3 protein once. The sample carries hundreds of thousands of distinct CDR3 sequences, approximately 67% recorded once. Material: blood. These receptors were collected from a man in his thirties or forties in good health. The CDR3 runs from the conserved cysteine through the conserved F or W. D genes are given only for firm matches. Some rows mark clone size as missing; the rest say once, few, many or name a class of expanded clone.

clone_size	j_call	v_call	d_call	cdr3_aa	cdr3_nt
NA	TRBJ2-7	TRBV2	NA	CARAGGDRPYGQYF	TGTGCCAGAGCCGGTGGGGATCGACCCTACGGGCAGTACTTC
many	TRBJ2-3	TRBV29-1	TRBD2	CSVAAGGTDTQYF	TGCAGCGTTGCAGCGGGAGGCACAGATACGCAGTATTTT
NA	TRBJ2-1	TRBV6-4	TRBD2	CASSDSNRTSGPSYNEQFF	TGTGCCAGCAGTGACTCAAATCGGACTAGCGGGCCTTCCTACAATGAGCAGTTCTTC
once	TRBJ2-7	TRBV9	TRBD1	CASSPRTGGFDEQYF	TGTGCCAGCAGCCCCCGGACAGGGGGCTTCGACGAGCAGTACTTC
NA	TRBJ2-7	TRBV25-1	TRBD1	CASSTWTGSEQYF	TGTGCCAGCAGTACCTGGACAGGGTCCGAGCAGTACTTC
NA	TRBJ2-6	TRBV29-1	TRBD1	CSVELQGAGANVLTF	TGCAGCGTTGAGTTACAGGGGGCTGGGGCCAACGTCCTGACTTTC
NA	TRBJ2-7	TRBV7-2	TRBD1	CASSSGQGVDHEQYF	TGTGCCAGCAGCAGCGGACAGGGTGTGGATCACGAGCAGTACTTC
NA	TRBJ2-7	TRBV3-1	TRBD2	CASSSPGASGVTYEQYF	TGTGCCAGCAGCTCCCCCGGTGCTAGCGGGGTCACCTACGAGCAGTACTTC
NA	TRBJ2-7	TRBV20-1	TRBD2	CSAREVAGADEQYF	TGCAGTGCTAGAGAGGTAGCGGGAGCAGACGAGCAGTACTTC
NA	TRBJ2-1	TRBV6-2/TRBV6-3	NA	CASSALSRGGYNEQFF	TGTGCCAGCAGTGCCCTCAGCAGGGGGGGGTACAATGAGCAGTTCTTC
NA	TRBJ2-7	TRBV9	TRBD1	CASSGTGTDEQYF	TGTGCCAGCAGCGGGACAGGGACGGACGAGCAGTACTTC
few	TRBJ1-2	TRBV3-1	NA	CASSQDLIGSYGYTF	TGTGCCAGCAGCCAAGATCTTATCGGGTCCTATGGCTACACCTTC
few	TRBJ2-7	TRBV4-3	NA	CASSRKLLGYEQYF	TGCGCCAGCAGCCGGAAGTTGTTGGGGTACGAGCAGTACTTC
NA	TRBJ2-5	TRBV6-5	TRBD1	CASSYQGDVETQYF	TGTGCCAGCAGTTACCAGGGGGACGTGGAGACCCAGTACTTC
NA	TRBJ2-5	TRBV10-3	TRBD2	CAISESLAGGGLQETQYF	TGTGCCATCAGTGAGTCCTTAGCGGGGGGGGGCCTTCAAGAGACCCAGTACTTC
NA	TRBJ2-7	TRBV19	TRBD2	CASSSGLGGREQYF	TGTGCCAGTAGTTCTGGACTAGGCGGTCGCGAGCAGTACTTC
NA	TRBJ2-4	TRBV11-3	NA	CASSLPGAKNIQYF	TGTGCCAGCAGCTTACCGGGAGCCAAAAACATTCAGTACTTC